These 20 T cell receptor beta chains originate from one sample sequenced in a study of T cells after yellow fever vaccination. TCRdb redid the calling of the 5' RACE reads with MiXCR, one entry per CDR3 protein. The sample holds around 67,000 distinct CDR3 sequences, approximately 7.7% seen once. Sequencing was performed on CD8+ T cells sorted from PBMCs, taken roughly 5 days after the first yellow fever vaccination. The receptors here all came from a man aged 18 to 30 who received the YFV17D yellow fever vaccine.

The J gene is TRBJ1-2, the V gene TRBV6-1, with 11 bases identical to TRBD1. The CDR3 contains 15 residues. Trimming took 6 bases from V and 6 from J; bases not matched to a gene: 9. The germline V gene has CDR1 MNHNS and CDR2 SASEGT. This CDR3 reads CASRSGQGGTDGYTF. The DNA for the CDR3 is TGTGCCAGCAGGTCGGGACAGGGGGGTACGGATGGCTACACCTTC.

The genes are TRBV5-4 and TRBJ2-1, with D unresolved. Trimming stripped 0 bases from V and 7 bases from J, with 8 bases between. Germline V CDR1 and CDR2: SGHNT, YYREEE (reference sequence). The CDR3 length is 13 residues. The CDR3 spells CASSLGIENEQFF. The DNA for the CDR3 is TGTGCCAGCAGCTTGGGTATTGAGAATGAGCAGTTCTTC. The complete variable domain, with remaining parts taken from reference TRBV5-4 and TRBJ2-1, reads ETGVTQSPTHLIKTRGQQVTLRCSSQSGHNTVSWYQQALGQGPQFIFQYYREEENGRGNFPPRFSGLQFPNYSSELNVNALELDDSALYLCASSLGIENEQFFGPGTRLTVL.

The CDR3 bases are TGTGCCAGCAGTTTATCTGGGGAACGGGATACGCAGTATTTT. It codes for CASSLSGERDTQYF. The chain has TRBV12-3 or TRBV12-4 and TRBJ2-3, with D unresolved. V gave up 2 bases and J gave up 6 bases, with 12 bases separating them. The CDR3 consists of 14 residues.

This CDR3 is CAISTPRQRGAEGETQYF. The CDR3 nucleotides read TGTGCCATCAGCACCCCCCGCCAGCGGGGGGCCGAAGGGGAGACCCAGTACTTC. The gene calls are TRBV10-3 and TRBJ2-5; 9 bases match TRBD2. In germline, CDR1 is ENHRY, CDR2 SYGVKD. The length of the CDR3 is 18 residues. V shed 6 bases, J shed 5 bases, and the junction held 19 bases outside the gene matches.

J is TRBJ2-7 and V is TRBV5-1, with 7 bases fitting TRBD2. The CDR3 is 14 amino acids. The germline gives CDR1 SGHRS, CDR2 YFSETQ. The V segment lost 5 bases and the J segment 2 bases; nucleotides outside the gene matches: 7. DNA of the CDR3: TGCGCCAGCAGGAAACTAGCGAGTCCCTACGAGCAGTACGTC. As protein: CASRKLASPYEQYV.

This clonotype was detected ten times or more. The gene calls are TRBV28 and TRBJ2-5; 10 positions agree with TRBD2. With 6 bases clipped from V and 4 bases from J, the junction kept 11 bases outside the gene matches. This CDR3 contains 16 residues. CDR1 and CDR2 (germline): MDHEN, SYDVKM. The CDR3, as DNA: TGTGCCAGCAGCCGAGGCGAGCGGGGGGGCGGAGAGACCCAGTACTTC. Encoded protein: CASSRGERGGGETQYF.

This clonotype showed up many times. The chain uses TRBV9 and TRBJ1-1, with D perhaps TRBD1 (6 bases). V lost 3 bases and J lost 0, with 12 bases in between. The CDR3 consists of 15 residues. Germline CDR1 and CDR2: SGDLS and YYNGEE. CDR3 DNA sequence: TGTGCCAGCAGCGCCTTAGGGGGGCTGAACACTGAAGCTTTCTTT. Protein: CASSALGGLNTEAFF.

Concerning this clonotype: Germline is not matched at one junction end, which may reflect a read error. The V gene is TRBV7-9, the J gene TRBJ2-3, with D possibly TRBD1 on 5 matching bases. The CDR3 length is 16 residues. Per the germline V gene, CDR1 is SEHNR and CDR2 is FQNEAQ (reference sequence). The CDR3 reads CDSSITSGMDTDTQYF. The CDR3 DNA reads TGTGACAGCAGCATTACATCAGGGATGGACACAGATACGCAGTATTTT.

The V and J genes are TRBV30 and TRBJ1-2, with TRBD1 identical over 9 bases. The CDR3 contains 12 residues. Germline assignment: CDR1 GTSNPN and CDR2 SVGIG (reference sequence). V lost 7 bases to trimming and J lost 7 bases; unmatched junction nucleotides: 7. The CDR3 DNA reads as TGTGCCTTCTACAGGGGGCGGGGTGGCTACACCTTC. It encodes CAFYRGRGGYTF.

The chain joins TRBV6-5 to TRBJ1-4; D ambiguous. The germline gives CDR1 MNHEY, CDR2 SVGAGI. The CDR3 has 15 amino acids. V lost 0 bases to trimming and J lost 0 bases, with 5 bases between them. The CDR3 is CASSYSEATNEKLFF. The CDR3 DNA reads TGTGCCAGCAGTTACTCGGAAGCAACTAATGAAAAACTGTTTTTT.

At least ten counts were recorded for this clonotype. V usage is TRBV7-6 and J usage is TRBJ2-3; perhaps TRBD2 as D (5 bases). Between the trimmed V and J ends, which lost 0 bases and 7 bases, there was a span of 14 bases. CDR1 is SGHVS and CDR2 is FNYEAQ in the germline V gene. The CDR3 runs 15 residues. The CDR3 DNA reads TGTGCCAGCAGCTTAGCGGCGGGTCTCCTAAATACGCAGTATTTT. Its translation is CASSLAAGLLNTQYF.

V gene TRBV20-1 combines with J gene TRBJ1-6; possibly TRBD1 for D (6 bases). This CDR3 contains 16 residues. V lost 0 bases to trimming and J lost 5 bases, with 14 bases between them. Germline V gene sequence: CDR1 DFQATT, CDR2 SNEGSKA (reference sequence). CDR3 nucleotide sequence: TGCAGTGCTAGAGATCTGGGGGCGCAGGATAATTCACCCCTCCACTTT. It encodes CSARDLGAQDNSPLHF.

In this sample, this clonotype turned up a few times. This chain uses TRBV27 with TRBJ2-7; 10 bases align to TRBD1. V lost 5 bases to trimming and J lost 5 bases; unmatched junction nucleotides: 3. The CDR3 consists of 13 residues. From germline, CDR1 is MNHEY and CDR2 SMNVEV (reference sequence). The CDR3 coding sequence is TGTGCCAGCAGTACGGACAGGGGGAACGAGCAGTACTTC. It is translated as CASSTDRGNEQYF.

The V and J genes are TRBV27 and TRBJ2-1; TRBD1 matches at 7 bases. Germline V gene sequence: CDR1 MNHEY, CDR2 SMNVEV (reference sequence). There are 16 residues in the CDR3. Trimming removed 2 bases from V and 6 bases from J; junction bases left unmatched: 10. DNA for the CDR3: TGTGCCAGCAGTTTAAAGACAGGGCCAAACTCCAATGAGCAGTTCTTC. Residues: CASSLKTGPNSNEQFF.

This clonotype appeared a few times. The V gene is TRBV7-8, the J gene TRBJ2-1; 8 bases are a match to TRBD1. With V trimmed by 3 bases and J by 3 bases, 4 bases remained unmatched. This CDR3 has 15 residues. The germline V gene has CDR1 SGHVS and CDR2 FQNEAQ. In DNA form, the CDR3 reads TGTGCCAGCAGCTTGGGGACAGGACTCTACAATGAGCAGTTCTTC. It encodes CASSLGTGLYNEQFF.

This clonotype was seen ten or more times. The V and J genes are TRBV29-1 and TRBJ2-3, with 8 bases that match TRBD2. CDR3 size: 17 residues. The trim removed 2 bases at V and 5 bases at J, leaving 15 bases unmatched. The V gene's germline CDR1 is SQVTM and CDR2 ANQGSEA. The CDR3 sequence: CSVEPLWPGGNEDTQYF. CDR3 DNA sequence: TGCAGCGTTGAACCACTGTGGCCGGGGGGGAACGAAGATACGCAGTATTTT.

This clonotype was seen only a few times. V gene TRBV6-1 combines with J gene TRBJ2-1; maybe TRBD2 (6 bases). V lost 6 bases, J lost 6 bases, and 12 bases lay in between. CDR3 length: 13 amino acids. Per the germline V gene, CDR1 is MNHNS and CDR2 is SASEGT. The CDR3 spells CASSDTGGNEQFF. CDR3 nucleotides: TGTGCCAGCAGCGACACCGGGGGCAATGAGCAGTTCTTC.

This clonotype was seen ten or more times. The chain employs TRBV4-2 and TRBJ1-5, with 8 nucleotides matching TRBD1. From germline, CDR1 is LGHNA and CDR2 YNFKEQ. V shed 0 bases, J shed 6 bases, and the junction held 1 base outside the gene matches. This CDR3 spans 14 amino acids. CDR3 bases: TGTGCCAGCAGCCAAGACAGGGGGCTTCAGCCCCAGCATTTT. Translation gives CASSQDRGLQPQHF.

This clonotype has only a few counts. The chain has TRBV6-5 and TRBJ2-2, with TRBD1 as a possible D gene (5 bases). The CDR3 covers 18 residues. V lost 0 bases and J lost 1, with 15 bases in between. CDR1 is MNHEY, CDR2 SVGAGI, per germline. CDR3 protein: CASSYSMGQGKNTGELFF. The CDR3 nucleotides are TGTGCCAGCAGTTACTCGATGGGCCAGGGAAAGAACACCGGGGAGCTGTTTTTT.

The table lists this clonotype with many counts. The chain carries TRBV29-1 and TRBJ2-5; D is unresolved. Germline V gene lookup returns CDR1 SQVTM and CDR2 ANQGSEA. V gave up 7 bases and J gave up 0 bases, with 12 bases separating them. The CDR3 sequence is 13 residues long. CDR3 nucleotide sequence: TGCAGCGCGATCTTACAGAACCAAGAGACCCAGTACTTC. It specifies CSAILQNQETQYF.